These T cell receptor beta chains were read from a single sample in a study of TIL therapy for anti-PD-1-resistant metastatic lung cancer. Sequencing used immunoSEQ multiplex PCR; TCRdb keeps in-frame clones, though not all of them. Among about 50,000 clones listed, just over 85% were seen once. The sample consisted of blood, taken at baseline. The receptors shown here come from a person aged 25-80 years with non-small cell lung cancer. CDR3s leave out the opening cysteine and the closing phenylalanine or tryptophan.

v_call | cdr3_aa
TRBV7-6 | ASSPGRGRADTQY
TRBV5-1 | ASSLEDSSSGNTIY
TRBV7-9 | ASRHSLGDALNSPLH
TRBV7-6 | ASSSLLGGLVMNTEAF
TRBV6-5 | ASKLRTGNYNEQF
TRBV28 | ASSLFSLGGTQY
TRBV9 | ASSVAGVQRGTGELF
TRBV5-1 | ASSSAWHDEQY
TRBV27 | ASSLALVVGLAGNTGELF
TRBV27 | ASRLTPGQGFEQY
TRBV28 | ASSPHYEQY
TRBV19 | ASSQPGAGGYEQY
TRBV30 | ASQGSDTQY
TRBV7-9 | ASSQGLADYNEQF
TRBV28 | ASSLWLTGPEAQTQY
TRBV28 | ASMDRAREKLF
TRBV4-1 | ASSPSLLLGSTDTQY
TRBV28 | ASSLVGYTEAF
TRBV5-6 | ASSPGQGRETQY
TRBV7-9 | ASSPAQGYYGYT
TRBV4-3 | ASSHGGQGRKDTQY
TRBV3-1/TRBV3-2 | ASSQRPLAEQY
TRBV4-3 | ASSPQVSGHTGELF
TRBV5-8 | ASSKGTSVISDTQY
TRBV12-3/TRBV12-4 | ASSLAGTGELF